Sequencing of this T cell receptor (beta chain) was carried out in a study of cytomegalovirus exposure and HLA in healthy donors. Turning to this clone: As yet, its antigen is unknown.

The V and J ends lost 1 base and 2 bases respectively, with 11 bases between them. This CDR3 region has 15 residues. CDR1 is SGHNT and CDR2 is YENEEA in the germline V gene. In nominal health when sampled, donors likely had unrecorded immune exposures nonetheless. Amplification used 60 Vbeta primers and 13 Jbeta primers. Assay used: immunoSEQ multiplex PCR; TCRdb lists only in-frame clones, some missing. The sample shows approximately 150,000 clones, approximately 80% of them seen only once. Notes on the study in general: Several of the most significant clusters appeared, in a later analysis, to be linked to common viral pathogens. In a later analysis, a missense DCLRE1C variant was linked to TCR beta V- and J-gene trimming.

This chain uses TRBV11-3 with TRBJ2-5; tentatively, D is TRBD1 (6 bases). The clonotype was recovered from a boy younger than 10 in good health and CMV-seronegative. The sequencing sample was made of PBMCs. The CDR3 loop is CASSLVWTDQETQYF. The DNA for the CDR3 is TGTGCCAGCAGCTTAGTATGGACAGATCAAGAGACCCAGTACTTC.